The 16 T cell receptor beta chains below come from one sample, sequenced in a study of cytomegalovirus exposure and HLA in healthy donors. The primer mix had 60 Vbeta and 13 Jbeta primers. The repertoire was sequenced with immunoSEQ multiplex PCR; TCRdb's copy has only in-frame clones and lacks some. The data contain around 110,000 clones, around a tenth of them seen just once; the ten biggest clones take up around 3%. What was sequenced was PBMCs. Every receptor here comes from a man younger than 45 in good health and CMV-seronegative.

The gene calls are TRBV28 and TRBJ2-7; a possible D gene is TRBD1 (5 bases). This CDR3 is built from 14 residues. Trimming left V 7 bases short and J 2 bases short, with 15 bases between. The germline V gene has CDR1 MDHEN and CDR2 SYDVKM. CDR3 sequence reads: CASTKRGLTYEQYF. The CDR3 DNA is TGTGCCAGCACCAAAAGGGGTCTTACCTACGAGCAGTACTTC. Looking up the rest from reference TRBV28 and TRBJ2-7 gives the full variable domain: DVKVTQSSRYLVKRTGEKVFLECVQDMDHENMFWYRQDPGLGLRLIYFSYDVKMKEKGDIPEGYSVSREKKERFSLILESASTNQTSMYLCASTKRGLTYEQYFGPGTRLTVT.

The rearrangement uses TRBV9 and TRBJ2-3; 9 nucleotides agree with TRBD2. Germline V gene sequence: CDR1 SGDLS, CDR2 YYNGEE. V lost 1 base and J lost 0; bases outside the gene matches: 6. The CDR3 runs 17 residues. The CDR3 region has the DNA TGTGCCAGCAGCGTACTAGGGCTAGCGGGGAGCACAGATACGCAGTATTTT. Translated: CASSVLGLAGSTDTQYF. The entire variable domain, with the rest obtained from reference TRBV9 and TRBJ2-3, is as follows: DSGVTQTPKHLITATGQRVTLRCSPRSGDLSVYWYQQSLDQGLQFLIQYYNGEERAKGNILERFSAQQFPDLHSELNLSSLELGDSALYFCASSVLGLAGSTDTQYFGPGTRLTVL.

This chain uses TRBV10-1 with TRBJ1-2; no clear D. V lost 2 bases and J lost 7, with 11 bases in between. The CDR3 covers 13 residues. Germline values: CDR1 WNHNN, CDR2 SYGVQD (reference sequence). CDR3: CASSENVRGGYTF. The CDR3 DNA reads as TGCGCCAGCAGTGAGAATGTAAGAGGTGGCTACACCTTC.

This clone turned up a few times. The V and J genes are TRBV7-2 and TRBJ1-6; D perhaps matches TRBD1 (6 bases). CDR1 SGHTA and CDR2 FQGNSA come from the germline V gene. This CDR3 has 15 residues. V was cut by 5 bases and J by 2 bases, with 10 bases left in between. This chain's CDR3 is CASSPQGTYNSPLHF. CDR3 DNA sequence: TGTGCCAGCAGCCCCCAGGGGACCTATAATTCACCCCTCCACTTT. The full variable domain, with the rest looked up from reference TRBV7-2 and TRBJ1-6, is GAGVSQSPSNKVTEKGKDVELRCDPISGHTALYWYRQSLGQGLEFLIYFQGNSAPDKSGLPSDRFSAERTGGSVSTLTIQRTQQEDSAVYLCASSPQGTYNSPLHFGNGTRLTVT.

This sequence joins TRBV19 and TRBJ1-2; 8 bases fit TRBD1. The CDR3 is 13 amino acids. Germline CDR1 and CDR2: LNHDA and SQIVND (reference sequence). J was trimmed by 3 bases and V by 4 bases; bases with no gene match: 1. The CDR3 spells CASSTTGDYGYTF. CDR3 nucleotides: TGTGCCAGTAGTACGACAGGGGACTATGGCTACACCTTC.

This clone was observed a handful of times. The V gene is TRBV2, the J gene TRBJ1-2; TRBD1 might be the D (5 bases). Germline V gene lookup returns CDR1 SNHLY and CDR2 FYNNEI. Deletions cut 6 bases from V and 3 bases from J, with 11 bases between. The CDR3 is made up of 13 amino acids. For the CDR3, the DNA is TGTGCCAGCAGGTCGTCGGGGGACTATGGCTACACCTTC. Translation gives CASRSSGDYGYTF.

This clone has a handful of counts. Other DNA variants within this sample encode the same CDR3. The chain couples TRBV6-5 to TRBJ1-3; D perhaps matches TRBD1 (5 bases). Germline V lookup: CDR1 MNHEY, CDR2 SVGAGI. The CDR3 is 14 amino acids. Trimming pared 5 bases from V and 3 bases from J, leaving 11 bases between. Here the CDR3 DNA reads TGTGCCAGCAGTACCCAGGGTAGTGGAAACACCATATATTTT. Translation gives CASSTQGSGNTIYF.

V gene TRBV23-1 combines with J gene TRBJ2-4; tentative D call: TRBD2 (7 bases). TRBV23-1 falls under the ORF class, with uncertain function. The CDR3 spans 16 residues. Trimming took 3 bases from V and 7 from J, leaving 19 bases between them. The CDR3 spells CASSHRIGGPVNIQYF. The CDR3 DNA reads TGCGCCAGCAGTCACCGAATCGGGGGGCCGGTGAACATTCAGTACTTC.

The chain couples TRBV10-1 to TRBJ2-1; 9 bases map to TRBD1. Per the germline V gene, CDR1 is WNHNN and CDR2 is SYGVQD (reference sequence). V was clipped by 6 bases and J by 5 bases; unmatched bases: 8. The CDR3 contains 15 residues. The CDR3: CASRGGDRADNEQFF. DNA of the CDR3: TGCGCCAGCAGGGGGGGGGACAGGGCGGACAATGAGCAGTTCTTC.

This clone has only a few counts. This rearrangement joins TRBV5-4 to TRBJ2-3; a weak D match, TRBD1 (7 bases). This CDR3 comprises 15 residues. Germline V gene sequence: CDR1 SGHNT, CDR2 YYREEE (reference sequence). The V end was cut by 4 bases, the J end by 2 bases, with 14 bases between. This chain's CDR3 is CASSTRDSPTDTQYF. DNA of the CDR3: TGTGCCAGCAGCACGCGGGACAGCCCCACAGATACGCAGTATTTT.

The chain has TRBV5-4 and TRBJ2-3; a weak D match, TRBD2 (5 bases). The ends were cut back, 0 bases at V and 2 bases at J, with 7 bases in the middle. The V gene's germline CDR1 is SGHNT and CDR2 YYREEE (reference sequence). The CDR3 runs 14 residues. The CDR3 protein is CASSLGLYTDTQYF. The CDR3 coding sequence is TGTGCCAGCAGCTTGGGACTATACACAGATACGCAGTATTTT.

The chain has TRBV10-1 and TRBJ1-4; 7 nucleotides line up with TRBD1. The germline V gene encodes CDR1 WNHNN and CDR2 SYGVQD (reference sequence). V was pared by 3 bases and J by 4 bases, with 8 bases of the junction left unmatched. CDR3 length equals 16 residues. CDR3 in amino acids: CASSEPAQGSNEKLFF. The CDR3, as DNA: TGCGCCAGCAGTGAACCCGCACAGGGGAGTAATGAAAAACTGTTTTTT.

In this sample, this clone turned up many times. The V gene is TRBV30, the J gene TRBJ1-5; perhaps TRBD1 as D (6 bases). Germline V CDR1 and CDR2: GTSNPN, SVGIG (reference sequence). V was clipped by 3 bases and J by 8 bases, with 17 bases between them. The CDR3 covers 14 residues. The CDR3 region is CAWRQTGGLEPQHF. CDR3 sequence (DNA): TGTGCCTGGAGGCAGACAGGCGGGCTGGAGCCCCAGCATTTT. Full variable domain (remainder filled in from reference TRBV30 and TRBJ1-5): SQTIHQWPATLVQPVGSPLSLECTVEGTSNPNLYWYRQAAGRGLQLLFYSVGIGQISSEVPQNLSASRPQDRQFILSSKKLLLSDSGFYLCAWRQTGGLEPQHFGDGTRLSIL.

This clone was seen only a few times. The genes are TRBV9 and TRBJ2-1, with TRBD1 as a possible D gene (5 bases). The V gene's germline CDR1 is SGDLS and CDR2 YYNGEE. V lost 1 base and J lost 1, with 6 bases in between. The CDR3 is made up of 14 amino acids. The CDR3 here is CASSVRGSYNEQFF. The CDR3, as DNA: TGTGCCAGCAGCGTAAGGGGTTCCTACAATGAGCAGTTCTTC.

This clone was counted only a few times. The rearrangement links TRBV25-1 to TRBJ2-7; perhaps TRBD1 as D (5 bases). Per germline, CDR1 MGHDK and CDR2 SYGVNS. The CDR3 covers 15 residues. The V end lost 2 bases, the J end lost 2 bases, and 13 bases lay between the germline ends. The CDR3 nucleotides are TGTGCCAGCAGTGAAAGGGGCAGGGCCACCTACGAGCAGTACTTC. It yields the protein CASSERGRATYEQYF.

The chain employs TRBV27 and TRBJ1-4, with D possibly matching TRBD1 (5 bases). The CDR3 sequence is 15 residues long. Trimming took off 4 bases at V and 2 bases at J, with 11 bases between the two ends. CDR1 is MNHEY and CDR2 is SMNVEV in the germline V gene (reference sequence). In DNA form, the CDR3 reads TGTGCCAGCAGTTCTCGACAGCTGACTAATGAAAAACTGTTTTTT. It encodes CASSSRQLTNEKLFF.